This T cell receptor (beta chain) was identified in a study of blood T cell repertoires in COVID-19. Original handling: Estimates of nucleated cell counts were drawn from the amplification of reference gene primers. Sequencing was performed with immunoSEQ multiplex PCR; in TCRdb, only in-frame clones are kept and a portion is missing. That table gives V, J and clone size, and the DNA gave D and trimming. The sample consists of a few hundred thousand clones, 80% to 90% of them appearing once. Individuals drawn from some 25 US areas were about 18 to 89 years old. The CDR3 extends over 15 amino acids. Germline V CDR1 and CDR2: MDHEN, SYDVKM. J gave up 5 bases and V 4 bases, and 9 bases lay outside the gene matches.

This TCR was sampled from a man aged 25 to 40 in a cohort exposed to, infected with or recovered from COVID-19 (not recorded which). V and J are TRBV28 and TRBJ2-5; the match to TRBD1 covers 8 bases. Sequencing used PBMCs or T cells enriched from blood (not recorded which). The CDR3: CASSWDRKSLETQYF. Here the CDR3 DNA reads TGTGCCAGCAGTTGGGACAGGAAGAGCCTGGAGACCCAGTACTTC. Combining the CDR3 with reference TRBV28 and TRBJ2-5 gives the whole variable domain DVKVTQSSRYLVKRTGEKVFLECVQDMDHENMFWYRQDPGLGLRLIYFSYDVKMKEKGDIPEGYSVSREKKERFSLILESASTNQTSMYLCASSWDRKSLETQYFGPGTRLLVL.